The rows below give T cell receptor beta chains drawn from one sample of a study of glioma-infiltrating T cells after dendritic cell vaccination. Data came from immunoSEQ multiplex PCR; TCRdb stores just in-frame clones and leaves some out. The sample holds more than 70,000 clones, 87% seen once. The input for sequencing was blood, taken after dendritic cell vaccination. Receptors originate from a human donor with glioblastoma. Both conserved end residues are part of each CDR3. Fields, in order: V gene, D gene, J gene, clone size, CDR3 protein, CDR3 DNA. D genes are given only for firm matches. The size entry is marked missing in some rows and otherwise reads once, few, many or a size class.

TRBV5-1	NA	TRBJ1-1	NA	CASSLARGEAFF	TGCGCCAGCAGCTTGGCCAGGGGTGAAGCTTTCTTT
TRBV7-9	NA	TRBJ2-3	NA	CASSPAGSTDTQYF	TGTGCCAGCAGCCCAGCAGGGAGCACAGATACGCAGTATTTT
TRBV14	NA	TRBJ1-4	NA	CASSQRGFYEKLFF	TGTGCCAGCAGCCAACGGGGGTTTTATGAAAAACTGTTTTTT
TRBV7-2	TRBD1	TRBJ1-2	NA	CASSHTTTGSYGYTF	TGTGCCAGCAGCCACACCACGACAGGGAGTTATGGCTACACCTTC
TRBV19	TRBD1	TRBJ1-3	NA	CASVGPRDRRGNTIYF	TGTGCCAGTGTGGGGCCTCGGGACAGGAGGGGAAACACCATATATTTT
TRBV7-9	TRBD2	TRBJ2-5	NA	CASSLGGSGETQYF	TGTGCCAGCAGCTTGGGGGGGTCGGGAGAGACCCAGTACTTC
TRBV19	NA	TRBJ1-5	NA	CASSPNRLNQPQHF	TGTGCCAGTAGTCCGAACAGGTTAAATCAGCCCCAGCATTTT
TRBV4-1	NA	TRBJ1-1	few	CASSQEASSGAFF	TGCGCCAGCAGCCAAGAGGCTTCCTCGGGAGCTTTCTTT
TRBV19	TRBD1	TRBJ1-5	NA	CASSRGQGGQPQHF	TGTGCCAGTAGTAGAGGACAGGGCGGACAGCCCCAGCATTTT
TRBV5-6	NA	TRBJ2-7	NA	CASSLPSSYEQYF	TGTGCCAGCAGCCTCCCGAGCTCCTACGAGCAGTACTTC
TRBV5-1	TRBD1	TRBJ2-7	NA	CASSADREISYEQYF	TGCGCCAGCAGTGCGGACAGGGAGATATCCTACGAGCAGTACTTC
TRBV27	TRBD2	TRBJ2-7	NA	CASSPGLAIYEQYF	TGTGCCAGCAGTCCGGGACTAGCTATCTACGAGCAGTACTTC
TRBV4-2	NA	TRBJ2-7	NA	CASSSRTVSYEQYF	TGTGCCAGCAGCTCCCGGACAGTTAGCTACGAGCAGTACTTC
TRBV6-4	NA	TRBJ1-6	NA	CASRGSSYNSPLHF	TGTGCCAGCAGAGGGAGCTCCTATAATTCACCCCTCCACTTT
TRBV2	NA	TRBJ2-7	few	CASTQGHYYEQYF	TGTGCCAGCACCCAGGGACACTACTACGAGCAGTACTTC
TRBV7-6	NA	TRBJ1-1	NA	CASSRELLNTEAFF	TGTGCCAGCAGTCGGGAGCTACTGAACACTGAAGCTTTCTTT